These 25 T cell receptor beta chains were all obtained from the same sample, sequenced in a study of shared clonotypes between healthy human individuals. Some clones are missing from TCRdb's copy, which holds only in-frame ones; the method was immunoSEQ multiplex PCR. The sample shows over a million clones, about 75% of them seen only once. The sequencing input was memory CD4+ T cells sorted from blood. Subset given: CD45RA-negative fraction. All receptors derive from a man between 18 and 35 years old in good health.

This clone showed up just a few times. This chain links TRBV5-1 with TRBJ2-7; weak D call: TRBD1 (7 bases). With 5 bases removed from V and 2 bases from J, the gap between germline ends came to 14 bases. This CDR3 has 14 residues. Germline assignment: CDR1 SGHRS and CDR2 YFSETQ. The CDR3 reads CASRDAGGPYEQYF. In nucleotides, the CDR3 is TGCGCCAGCAGAGACGCAGGGGGGCCCTACGAGCAGTACTTC.

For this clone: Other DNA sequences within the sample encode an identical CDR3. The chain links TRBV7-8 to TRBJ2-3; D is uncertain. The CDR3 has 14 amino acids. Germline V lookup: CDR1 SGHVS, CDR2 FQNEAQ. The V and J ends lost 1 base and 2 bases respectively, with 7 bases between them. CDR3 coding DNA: TGTGCCAGCAGCTTAGGATCATACACAGATACGCAGTATTTT. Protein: CASSLGSYTDTQYF.

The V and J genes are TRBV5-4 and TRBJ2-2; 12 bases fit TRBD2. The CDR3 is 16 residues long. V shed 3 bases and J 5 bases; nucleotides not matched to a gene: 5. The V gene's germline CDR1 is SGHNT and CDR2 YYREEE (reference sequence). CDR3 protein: CASSYELAGGTGELFF. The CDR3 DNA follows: TGTGCCAGCAGCTACGAACTAGCGGGAGGTACCGGGGAGCTGTTTTTT.

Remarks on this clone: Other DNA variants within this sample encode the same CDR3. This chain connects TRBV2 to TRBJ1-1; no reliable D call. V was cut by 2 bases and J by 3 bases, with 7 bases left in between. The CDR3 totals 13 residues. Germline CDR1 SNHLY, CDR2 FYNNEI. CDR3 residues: CASSELEDTEAFF. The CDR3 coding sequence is TGTGCCAGCAGTGAATTAGAAGACACTGAAGCTTTCTTT. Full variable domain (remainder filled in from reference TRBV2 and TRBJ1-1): EPEVTQTPSHQVTQMGQEVILRCVPISNHLYFYWYRQILGQKVEFLVSFYNNEISEKSEIFDDQFSVERPDGSNFTLKIRSTKLEDSAMYFCASSELEDTEAFFGQGTRLTVV.

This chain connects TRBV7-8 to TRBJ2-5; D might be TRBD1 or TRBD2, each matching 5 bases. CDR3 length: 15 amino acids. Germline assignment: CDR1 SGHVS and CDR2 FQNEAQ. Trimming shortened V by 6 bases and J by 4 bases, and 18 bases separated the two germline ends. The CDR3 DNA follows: TGTGCCAGCAGTCCACCCGGGACCAAAGTAGAGACCCAGTACTTC. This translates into CASSPPGTKVETQYF.

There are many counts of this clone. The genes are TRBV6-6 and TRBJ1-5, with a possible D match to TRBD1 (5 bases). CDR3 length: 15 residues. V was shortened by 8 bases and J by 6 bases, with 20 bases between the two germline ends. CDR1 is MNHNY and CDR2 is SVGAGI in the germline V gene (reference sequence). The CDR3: CASGAPAGRSQPQHF. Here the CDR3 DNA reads TGTGCCAGCGGGGCGCCGGCGGGGAGGAGTCAGCCCCAGCATTTT.

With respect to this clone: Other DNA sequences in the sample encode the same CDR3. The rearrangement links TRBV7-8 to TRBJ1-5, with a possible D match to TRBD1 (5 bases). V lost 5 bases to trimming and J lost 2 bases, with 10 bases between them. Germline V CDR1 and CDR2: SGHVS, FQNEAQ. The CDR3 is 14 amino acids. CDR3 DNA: TGTGCCAGCAGCCCCAGGGAAGGCAATCAGCCCCAGCATTTT. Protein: CASSPREGNQPQHF.

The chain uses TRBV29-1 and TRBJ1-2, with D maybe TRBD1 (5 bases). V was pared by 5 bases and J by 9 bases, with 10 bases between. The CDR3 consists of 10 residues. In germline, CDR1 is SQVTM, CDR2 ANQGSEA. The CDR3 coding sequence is TGCAGCGTTTACGACAGCAGCTACACCTTC. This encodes CSVYDSSYTF.

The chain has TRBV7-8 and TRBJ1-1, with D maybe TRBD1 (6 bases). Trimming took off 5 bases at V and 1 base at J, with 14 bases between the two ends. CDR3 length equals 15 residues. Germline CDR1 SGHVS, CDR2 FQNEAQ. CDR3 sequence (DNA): TGTGCCAGCAGCCTAACAGGGATCCCGAACACTGAAGCTTTCTTT. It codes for CASSLTGIPNTEAFF.

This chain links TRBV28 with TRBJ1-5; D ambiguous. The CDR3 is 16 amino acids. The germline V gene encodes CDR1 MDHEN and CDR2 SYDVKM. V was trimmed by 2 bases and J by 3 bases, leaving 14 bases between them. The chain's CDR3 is CASSLTGSSFNQPQHF. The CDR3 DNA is TGTGCCAGCAGTTTAACTGGATCATCCTTCAATCAGCCCCAGCATTTT.

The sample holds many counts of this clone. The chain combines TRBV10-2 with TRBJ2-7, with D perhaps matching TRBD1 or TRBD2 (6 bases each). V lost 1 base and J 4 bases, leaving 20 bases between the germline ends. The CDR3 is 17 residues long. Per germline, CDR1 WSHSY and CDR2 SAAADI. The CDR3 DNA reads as TGCGCCAGCAGTGAGTTCCGAGGGGGGACCGGGGGTTACGAGCAGTACTTC. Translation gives CASSEFRGGTGGYEQYF.

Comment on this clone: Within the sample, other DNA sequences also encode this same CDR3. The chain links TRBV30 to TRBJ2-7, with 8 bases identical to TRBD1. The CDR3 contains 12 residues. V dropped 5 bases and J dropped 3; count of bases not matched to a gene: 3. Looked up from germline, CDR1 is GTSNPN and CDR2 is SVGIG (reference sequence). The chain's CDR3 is CAWDTGGYEQYF. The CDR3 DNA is TGTGCCTGGGATACAGGGGGCTACGAGCAGTACTTC.

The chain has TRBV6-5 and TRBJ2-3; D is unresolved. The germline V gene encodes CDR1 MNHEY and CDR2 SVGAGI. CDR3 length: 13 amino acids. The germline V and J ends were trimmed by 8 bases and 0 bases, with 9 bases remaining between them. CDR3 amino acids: CASRPLSTDTQYF. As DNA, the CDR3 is TGTGCCAGCCGACCTCTAAGCACAGATACGCAGTATTTT.

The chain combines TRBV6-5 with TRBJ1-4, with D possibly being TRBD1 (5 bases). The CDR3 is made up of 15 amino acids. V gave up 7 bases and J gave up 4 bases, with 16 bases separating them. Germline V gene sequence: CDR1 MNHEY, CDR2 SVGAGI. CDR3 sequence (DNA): TGTGCCAGCACCCCCAGGGCAGGGCTTAATGAAAAACTGTTTTTT. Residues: CASTPRAGLNEKLFF.

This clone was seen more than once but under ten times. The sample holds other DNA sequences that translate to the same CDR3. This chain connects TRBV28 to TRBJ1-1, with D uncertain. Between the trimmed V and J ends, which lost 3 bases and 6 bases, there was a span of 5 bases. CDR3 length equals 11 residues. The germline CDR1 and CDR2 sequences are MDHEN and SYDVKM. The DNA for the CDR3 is TGTGCCAGCAGTTTGATCTCTGAAGCTTTCTTT. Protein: CASSLISEAFF.

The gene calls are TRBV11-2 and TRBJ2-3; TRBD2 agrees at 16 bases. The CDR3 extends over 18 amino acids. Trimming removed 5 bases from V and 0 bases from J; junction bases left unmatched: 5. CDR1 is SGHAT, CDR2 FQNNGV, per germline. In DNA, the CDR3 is TGTGCCAGCAGCGTGGGACTAGCGGGGGGGTCTAGCACAGATACGCAGTATTTT. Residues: CASSVGLAGGSSTDTQYF.

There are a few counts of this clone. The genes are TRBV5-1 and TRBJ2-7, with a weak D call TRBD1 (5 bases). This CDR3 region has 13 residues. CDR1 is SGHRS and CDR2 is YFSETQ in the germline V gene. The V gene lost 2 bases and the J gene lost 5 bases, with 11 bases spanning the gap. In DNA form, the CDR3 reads TGCGCCAGCAGCTTATTAGGGGTGGACGAGCAGTACTTC. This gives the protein CASSLLGVDEQYF.

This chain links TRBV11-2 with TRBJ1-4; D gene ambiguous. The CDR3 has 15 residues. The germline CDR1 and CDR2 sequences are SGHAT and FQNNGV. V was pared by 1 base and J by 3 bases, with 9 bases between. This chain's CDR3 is CASSLVGKANEKLFF. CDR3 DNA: TGTGCCAGCAGCTTAGTGGGGAAGGCTAATGAAAAACTGTTTTTT.

The CDR3 spells CASSLRGFGTDTQYF. The CDR3 DNA reads TGCGCCAGCAGTCTGCGGGGTTTCGGCACAGATACGCAGTATTTT. The chain carries TRBV5-1 and TRBJ2-3, with D tentatively TRBD2 (6 bases). The CDR3 contains 15 residues. V was clipped by 5 bases and J by 1 base, with 14 bases between them. Per germline, CDR1 SGHRS and CDR2 YFSETQ.

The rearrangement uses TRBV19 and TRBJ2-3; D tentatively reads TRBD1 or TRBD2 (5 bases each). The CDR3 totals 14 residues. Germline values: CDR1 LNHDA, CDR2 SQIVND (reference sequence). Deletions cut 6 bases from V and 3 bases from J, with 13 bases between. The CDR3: CASRAGAGTDTQYF. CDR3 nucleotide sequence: TGTGCCAGTAGGGCCGGGGCAGGAACAGATACGCAGTATTTT. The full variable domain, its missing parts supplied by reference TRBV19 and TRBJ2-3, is DGGITQSPKYLFRKEGQNVTLSCEQNLNHDAMYWYRQDPGQGLRLIYYSQIVNDFQKGDIAEGYSVSREKKESFPLTVTSAQKNPTAFYLCASRAGAGTDTQYFGPGTRLTVL.

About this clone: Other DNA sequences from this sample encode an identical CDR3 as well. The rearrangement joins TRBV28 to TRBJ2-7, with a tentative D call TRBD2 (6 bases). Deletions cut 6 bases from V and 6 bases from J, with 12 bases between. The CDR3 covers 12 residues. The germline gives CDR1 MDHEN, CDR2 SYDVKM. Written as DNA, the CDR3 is TGTGCCAGCAGCCTAAGGAGGGGCGAGCAGTACTTC. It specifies CASSLRRGEQYF.

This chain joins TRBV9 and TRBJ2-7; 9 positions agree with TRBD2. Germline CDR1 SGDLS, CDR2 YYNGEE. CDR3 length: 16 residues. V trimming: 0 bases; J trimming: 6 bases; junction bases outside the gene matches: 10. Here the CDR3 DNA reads TGTGCCAGCAGCGTAGGGGGGAGAGCGGGAGGCGTCGAGCAGTACTTC. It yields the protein CASSVGGRAGGVEQYF.

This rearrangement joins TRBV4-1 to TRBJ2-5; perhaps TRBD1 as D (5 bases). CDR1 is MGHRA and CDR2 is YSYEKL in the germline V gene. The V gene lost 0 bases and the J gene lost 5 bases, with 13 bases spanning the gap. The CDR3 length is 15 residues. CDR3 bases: TGCGCCAGCAGCCAAGATATAGGACATCGGGAGACCCAGTACTTC. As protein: CASSQDIGHRETQYF.

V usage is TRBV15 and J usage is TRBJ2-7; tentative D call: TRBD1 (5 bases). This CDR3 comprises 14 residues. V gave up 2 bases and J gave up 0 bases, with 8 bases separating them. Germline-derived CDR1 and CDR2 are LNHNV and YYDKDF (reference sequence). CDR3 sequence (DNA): TGTGCCACCAGCAGAATGCAGGGCTCCTACGAGCAGTACTTC. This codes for CATSRMQGSYEQYF.

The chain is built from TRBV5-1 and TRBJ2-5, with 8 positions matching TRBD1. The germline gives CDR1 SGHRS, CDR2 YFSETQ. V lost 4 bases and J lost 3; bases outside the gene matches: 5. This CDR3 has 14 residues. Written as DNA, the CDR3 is TGCGCCAGCAGCGTGGACAGGGCGGAAGAGACCCAGTACTTC. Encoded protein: CASSVDRAEETQYF.